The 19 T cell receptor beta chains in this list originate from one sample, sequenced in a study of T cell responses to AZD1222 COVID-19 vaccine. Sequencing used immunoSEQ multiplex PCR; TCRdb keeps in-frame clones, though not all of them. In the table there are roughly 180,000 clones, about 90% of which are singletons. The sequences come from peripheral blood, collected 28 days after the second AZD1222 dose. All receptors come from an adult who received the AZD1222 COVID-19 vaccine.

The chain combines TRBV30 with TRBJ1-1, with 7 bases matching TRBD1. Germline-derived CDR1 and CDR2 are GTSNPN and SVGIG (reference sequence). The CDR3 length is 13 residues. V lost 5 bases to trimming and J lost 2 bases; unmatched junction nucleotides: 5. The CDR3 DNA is TGTGCCTGGGAAGGACAGGAAAACACTGAAGCTTTCTTT. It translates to CAWEGQENTEAFF. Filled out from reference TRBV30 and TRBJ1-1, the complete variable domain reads SQTIHQWPATLVQPVGSPLSLECTVEGTSNPNLYWYRQAAGRGLQLLFYSVGIGQISSEVPQNLSASRPQDRQFILSSKKLLLSDSGFYLCAWEGQENTEAFFGQGTRLTVV.

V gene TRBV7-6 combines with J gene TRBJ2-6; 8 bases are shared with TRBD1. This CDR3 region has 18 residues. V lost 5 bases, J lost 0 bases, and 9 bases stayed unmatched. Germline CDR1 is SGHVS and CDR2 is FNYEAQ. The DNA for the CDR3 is TGTGCCAGCAGCCCAAGGACAGGGCCCCCCTCTGGGGCCAACGTCCTGACTTTC. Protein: CASSPRTGPPSGANVLTF. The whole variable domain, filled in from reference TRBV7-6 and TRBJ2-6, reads GAGVSQSPRYKVTKRGQDVALRCDPISGHVSLYWYRQALGQGPEFLTYFNYEAQQDKSGLPNDRFSAERPEGSISTLTIQRTEQRDSAMYRCASSPRTGPPSGANVLTFGAGSRLTVL.

The CDR3 here is CSVEDLTGLPETQYF. The DNA of the CDR3 is TGCAGCGTTGAAGACCTTACGGGCCTCCCAGAGACCCAGTACTTC. The chain carries TRBV29-1 and TRBJ2-5; D uncertain. The V end was cut by 0 bases, the J end by 4 bases, with 15 bases between. Germline CDR1 is SQVTM and CDR2 is ANQGSEA. This CDR3 contains 15 residues.

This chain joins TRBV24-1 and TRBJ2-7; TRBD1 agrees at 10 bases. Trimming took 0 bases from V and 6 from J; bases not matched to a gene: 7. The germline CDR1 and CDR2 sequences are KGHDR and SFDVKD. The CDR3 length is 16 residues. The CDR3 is CATSDLIGDRGREQYF. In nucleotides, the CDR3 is TGTGCCACCAGTGATTTGATAGGAGACAGGGGGCGCGAGCAGTACTTC.

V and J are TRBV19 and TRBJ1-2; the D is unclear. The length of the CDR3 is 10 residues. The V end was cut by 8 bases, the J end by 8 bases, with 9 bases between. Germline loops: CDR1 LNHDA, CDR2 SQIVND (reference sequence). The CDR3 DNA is TGTGCCAGTTTTTCCTTCGGCTACACCTTC. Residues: CASFSFGYTF.

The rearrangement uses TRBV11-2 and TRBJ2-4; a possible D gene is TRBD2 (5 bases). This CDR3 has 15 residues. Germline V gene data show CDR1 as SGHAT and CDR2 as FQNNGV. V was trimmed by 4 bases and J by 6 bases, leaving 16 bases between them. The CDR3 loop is CASSSLLGVGNIQYF. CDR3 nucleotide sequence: TGTGCCAGCAGCTCCCTCCTGGGAGTGGGAAACATTCAGTACTTC.

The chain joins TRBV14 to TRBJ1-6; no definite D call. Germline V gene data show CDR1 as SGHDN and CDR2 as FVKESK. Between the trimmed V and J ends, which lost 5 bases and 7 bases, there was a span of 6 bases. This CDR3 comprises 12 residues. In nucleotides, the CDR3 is TGTGCCAGCAGCGGGCCGAATTCACCCCTCCACTTT. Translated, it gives CASSGPNSPLHF. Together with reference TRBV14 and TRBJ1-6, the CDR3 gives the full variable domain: EAGVTQFPSHSVIEKGQTVTLRCDPISGHDNLYWYRRVMGKEIKFLLHFVKESKQDESGMPNNRFLAERTGGTYSTLKVQPAELEDSGVYFCASSGPNSPLHFGNGTRLTVT.

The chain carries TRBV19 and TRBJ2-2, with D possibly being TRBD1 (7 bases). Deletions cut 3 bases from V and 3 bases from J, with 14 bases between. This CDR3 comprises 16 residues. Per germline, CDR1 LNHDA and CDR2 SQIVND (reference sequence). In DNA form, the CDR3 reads TGTGCCAGTAGTATTGGGGGGACAGTGTACACCGGGGAGCTGTTTTTT. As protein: CASSIGGTVYTGELFF. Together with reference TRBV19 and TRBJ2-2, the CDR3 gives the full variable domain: DGGITQSPKYLFRKEGQNVTLSCEQNLNHDAMYWYRQDPGQGLRLIYYSQIVNDFQKGDIAEGYSVSREKKESFPLTVTSAQKNPTAFYLCASSIGGTVYTGELFFGEGSRLTVL.

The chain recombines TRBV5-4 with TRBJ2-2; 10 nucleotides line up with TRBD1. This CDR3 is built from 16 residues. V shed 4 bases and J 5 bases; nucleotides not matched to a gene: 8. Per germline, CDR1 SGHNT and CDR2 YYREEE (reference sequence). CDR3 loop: CASSKTGGSATGELFF. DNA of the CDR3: TGTGCCAGCAGCAAGACAGGGGGCTCCGCTACCGGGGAGCTGTTTTTT.

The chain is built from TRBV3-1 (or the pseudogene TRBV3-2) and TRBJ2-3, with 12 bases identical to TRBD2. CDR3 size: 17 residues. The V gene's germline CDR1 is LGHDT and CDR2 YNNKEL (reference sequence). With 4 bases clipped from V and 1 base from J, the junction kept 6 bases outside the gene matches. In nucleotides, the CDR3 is TGTGCCAGCAGCCCCGGACTAGCGGGATGGGGCACAGATACGCAGTATTTT. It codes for CASSPGLAGWGTDTQYF.

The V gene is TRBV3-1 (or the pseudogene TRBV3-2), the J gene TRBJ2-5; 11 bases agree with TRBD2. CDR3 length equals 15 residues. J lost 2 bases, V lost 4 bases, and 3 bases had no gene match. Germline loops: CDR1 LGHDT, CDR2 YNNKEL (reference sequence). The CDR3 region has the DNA TGTGCCAGCAGCCCGACTAGCGGGGTTCAAGAGACCCAGTACTTC. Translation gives CASSPTSGVQETQYF.

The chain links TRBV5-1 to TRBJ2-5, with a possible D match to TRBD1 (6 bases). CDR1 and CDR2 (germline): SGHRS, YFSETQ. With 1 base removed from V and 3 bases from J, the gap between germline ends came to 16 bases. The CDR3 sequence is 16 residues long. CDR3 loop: CASSLYQGRNEETQYF. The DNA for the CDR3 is TGCGCCAGCAGCTTGTACCAGGGGCGGAATGAAGAGACCCAGTACTTC.

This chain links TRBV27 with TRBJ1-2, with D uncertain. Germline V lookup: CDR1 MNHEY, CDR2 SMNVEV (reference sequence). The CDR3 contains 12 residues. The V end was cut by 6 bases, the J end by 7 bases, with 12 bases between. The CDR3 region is CASRLGEGGYTF. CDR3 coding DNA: TGTGCCAGCAGGCTCGGGGAGGGTGGCTACACCTTC.

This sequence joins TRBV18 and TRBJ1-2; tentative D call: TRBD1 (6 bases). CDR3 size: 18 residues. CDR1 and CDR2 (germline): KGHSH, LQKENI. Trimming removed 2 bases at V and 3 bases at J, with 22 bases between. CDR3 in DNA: TGTGCCAGCTCACCAGTCGTCGACTCAACAGGGATCGACTATGGCTACACCTTC. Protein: CASSPVVDSTGIDYGYTF.

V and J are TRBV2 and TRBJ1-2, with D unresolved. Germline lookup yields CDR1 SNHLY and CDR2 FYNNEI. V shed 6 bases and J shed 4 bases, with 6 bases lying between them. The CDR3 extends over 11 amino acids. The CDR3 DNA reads TGTGCCAGCAGGGGATCCTATGGCTACACCTTC. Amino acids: CASRGSYGYTF.

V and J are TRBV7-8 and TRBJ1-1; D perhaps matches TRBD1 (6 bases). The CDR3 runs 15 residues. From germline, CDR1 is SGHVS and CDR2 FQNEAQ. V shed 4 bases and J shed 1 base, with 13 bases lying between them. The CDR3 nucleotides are TGTGCCAGCAGCTATTTTGGGACACCGAACACTGAAGCTTTCTTT. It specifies CASSYFGTPNTEAFF.

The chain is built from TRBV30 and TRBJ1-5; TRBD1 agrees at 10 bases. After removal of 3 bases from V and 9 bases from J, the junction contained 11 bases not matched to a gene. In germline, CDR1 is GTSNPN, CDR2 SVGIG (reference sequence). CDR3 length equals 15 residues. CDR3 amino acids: CAWRDRQGAAGPQHF. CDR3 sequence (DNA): TGTGCCTGGAGGGATAGACAGGGGGCCGCGGGGCCCCAGCATTTT.

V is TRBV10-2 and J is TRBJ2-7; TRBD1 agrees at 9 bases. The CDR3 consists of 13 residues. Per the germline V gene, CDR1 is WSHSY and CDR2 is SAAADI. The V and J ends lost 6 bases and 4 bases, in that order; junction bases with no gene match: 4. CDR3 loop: CASRHRGHYEQYF. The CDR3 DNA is TGCGCCAGCAGGCACAGGGGGCATTACGAGCAGTACTTC.

This CDR3 is CASSLYGSPNTEAFF. The CDR3 bases are TGTGCCAGCAGCTTATACGGAAGCCCGAACACTGAAGCTTTCTTT. This chain joins TRBV7-2 and TRBJ1-1; D remains ambiguous. The CDR3 is 15 residues long. Germline V CDR1 and CDR2: SGHTA, FQGNSA. V was clipped by 2 bases and J by 1 base, with 11 bases between them.